The clone carrying this T cell receptor (beta chain) has a handful of counts. V lost 8 bases and J 3 bases, leaving 17 bases between the germline ends. This CDR3 region has 14 residues. Germline CDR1 SGHVT, CDR2 SQSDAQ. This entry is derived from a study of T-cell memory formation after mild COVID-19. Via MiXCR, TCRdb re-called the 5' RACE reads, giving one row per CDR3 protein. The top ten clones hold 13% to 15% of a sample with 150,000 or so distinct CDR3 sequences, more than 12% of them seen once. Sequencing was done on a sample of PBMCs or a T cell subset sorted from them (not recorded which). This sequence joins TRBV7-4 and TRBJ2-7, with D tentatively TRBD2 (5 bases). The clonotype comes from an adult woman who had mild COVID-19 (a few samples of this study predate the infection). Cell type and time point are not known. The CDR3 loop reads CASHSLVRGYEQYF. Written as DNA, the CDR3 is TGTGCCAGCCATAGCCTAGTACGGGGCTACGAGCAGTACTTC. The variable domain in full, with the rest retrieved from reference TRBV7-4 and TRBJ2-7, is GAGVSQSPRYKVAKRGRDVALRCDSISGHVTLYWYRQTLGQGSEVLTYSQSDAQRDKSGRPSGRFSAERPERSVSTLKIQRTEQGDSAVYLCASHSLVRGYEQYFGPGTRLTVT.